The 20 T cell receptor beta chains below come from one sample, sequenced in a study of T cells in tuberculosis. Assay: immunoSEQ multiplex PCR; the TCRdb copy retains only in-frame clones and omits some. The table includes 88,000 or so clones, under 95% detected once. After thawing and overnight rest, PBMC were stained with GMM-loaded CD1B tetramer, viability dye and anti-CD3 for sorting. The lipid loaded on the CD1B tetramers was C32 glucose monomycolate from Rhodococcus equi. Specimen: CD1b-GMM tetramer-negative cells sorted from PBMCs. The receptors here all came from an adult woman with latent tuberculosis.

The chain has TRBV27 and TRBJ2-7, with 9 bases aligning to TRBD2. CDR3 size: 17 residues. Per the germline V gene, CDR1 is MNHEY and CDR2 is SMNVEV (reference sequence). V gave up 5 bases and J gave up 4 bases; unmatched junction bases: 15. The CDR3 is CASSPPGGRGGLYEQYF. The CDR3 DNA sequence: TGTGCCAGCAGTCCGCCCGGGGGGCGGGGGGGATTATACGAGCAGTACTTC.

CDR3 loop: CASTWDRGRNEKLFF. The DNA of the CDR3 is TGTGCCAGCACTTGGGACAGGGGGCGAAATGAAAAACTGTTTTTT. The gene calls are TRBV6-6 and TRBJ1-4; 12 nucleotides align to TRBD1. The germline gives CDR1 MNHNY, CDR2 SVGAGI (reference sequence). This CDR3 contains 15 residues. V was pared by 7 bases and J by 5 bases, with 5 bases of the junction left unmatched.

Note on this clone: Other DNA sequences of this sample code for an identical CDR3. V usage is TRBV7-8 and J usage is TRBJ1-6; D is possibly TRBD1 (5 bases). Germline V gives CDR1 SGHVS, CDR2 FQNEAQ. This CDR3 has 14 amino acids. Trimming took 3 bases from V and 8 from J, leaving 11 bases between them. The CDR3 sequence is CASSLIQVDSPLHF. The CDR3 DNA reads TGTGCCAGCAGCTTGATACAGGTCGATTCACCCCTCCACTTT.

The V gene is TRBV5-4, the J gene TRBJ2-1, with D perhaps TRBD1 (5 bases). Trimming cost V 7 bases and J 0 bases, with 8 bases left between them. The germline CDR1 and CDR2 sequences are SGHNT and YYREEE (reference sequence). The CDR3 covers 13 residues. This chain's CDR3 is CASGQSSYNEQFF. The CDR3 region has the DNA TGTGCCAGCGGACAAAGCTCCTACAATGAGCAGTTCTTC.

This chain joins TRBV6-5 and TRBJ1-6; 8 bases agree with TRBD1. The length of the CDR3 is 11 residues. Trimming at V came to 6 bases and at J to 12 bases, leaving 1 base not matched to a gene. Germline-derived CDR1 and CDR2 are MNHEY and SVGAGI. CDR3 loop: CASRDRGPLHF. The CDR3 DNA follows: TGTGCCAGCAGAGACAGGGGACCCCTCCACTTT.

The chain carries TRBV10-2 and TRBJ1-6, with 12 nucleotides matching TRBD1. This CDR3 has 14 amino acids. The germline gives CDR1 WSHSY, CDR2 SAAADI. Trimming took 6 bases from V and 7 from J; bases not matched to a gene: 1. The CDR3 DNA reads TGCGCCAGCAGGGGACAGGGGGCAAATTCACCCCTCCACTTT. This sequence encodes CASRGQGANSPLHF.

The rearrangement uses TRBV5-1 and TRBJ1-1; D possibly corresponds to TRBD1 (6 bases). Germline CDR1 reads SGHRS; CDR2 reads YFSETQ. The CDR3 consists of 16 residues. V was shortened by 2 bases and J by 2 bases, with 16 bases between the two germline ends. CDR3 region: CASSLRVTGTNTEAFF. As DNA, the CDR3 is TGCGCCAGCAGCTTAAGGGTAACAGGGACAAACACTGAAGCTTTCTTT.

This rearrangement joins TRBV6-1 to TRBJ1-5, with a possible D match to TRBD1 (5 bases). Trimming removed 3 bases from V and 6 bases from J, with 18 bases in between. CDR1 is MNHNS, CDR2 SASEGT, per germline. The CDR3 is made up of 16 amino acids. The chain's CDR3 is CASSDYRPHDGQPQHF. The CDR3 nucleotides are TGTGCCAGCAGTGACTACAGGCCTCATGACGGTCAGCCCCAGCATTTT.

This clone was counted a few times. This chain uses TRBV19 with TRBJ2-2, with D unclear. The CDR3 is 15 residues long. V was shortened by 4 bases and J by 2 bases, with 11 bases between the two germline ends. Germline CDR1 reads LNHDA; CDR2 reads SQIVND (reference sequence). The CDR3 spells CASSSVWPNTGELFF. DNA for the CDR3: TGTGCCAGTAGTAGTGTGTGGCCAAACACCGGGGAGCTGTTTTTT. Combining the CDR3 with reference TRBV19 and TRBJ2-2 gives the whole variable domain DGGITQSPKYLFRKEGQNVTLSCEQNLNHDAMYWYRQDPGQGLRLIYYSQIVNDFQKGDIAEGYSVSREKKESFPLTVTSAQKNPTAFYLCASSSVWPNTGELFFGEGSRLTVL.

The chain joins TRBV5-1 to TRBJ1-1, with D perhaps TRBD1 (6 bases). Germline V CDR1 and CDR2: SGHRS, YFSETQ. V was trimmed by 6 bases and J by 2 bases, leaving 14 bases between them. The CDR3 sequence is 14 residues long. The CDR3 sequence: CASTLQGANTEAFF. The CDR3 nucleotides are TGCGCCAGCACTCTACAGGGAGCAAACACTGAAGCTTTCTTT. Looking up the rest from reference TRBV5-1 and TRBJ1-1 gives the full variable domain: KAGVTQTPRYLIKTRGQQVTLSCSPISGHRSVSWYQQTPGQGLQFLFEYFSETQRNKGNFPGRFSGRQFSNSRSEMNVSTLELGDSALYLCASTLQGANTEAFFGQGTRLTVV.

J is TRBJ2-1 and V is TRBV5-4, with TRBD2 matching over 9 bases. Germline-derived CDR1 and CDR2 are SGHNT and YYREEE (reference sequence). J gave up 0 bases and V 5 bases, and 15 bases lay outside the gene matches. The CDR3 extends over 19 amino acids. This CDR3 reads CASSSNSGGADLSYNEQFF. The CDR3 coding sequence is TGTGCCAGCAGTTCCAATAGCGGGGGCGCAGACCTCTCCTACAATGAGCAGTTCTTC.

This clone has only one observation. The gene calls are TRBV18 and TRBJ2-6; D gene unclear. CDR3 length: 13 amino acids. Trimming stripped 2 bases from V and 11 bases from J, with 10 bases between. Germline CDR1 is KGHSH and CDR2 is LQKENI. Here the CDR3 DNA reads TGTGCCAGCTCACCAACGGGTTCGGACGTCCTGACTTTC. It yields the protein CASSPTGSDVLTF.

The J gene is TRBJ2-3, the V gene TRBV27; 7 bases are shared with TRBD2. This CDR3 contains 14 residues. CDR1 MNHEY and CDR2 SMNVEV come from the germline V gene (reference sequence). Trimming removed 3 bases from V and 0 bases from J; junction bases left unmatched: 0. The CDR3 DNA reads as TGTGCCAGCAGTTTTAGCGGGAGCACAGATACGCAGTATTTT. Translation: CASSFSGSTDTQYF.

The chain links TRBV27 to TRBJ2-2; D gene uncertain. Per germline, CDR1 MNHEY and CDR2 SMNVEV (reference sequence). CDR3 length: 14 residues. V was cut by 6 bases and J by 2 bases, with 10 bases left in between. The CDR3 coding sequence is TGTGCCAGCAGGACATTGGGTAACACCGGGGAGCTGTTTTTT. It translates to CASRTLGNTGELFF.

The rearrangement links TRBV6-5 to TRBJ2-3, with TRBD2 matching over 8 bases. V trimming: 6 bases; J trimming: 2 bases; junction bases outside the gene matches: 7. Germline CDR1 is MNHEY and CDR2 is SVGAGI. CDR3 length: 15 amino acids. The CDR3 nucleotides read TGTGCCAGCAGATACCGACTAGCGTCCACAGATACGCAGTATTTT. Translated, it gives CASRYRLASTDTQYF.

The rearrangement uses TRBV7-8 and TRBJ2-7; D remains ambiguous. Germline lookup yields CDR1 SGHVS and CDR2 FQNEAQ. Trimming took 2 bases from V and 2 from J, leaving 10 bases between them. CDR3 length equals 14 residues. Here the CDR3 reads CASSLLELTYEQYF. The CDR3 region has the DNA TGTGCCAGCAGCTTACTCGAACTTACCTACGAGCAGTACTTC.

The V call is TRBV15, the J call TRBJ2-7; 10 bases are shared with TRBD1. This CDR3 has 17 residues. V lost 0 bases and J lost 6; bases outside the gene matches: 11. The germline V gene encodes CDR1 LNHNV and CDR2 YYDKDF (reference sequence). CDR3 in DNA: TGTGCCACCAGCAGAGACATAGCCGGGACAGGGGTCATCGAGCAGTACTTC. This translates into CATSRDIAGTGVIEQYF.

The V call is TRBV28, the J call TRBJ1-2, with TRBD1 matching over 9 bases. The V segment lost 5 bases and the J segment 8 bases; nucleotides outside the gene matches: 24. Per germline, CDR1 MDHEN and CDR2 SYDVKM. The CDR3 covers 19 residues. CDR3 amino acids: CASSASVPRSGQGVTGYTF. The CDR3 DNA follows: TGTGCCAGCAGTGCTTCTGTCCCACGCTCGGGACAGGGCGTCACCGGCTACACCTTC.

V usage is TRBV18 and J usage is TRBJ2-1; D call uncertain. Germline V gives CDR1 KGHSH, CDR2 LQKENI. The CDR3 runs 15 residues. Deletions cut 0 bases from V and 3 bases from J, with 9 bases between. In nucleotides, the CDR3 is TGTGCCAGCTCACCACCGGGCCCTGACTACAATGAGCAGTTCTTC. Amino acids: CASSPPGPDYNEQFF.

The CDR3 region has the DNA TGCAGCGCTTCCGGGACTAGCGGAACTTACTACGAGCAGTACTTC. As protein: CSASGTSGTYYEQYF. The rearrangement joins TRBV29-1 to TRBJ2-7; 11 positions match TRBD2. Trimming removed 7 bases from V and 3 bases from J; junction bases left unmatched: 11. CDR1 and CDR2 from the germline V gene are SQVTM and ANQGSEA. This CDR3 is 15 amino acids long.